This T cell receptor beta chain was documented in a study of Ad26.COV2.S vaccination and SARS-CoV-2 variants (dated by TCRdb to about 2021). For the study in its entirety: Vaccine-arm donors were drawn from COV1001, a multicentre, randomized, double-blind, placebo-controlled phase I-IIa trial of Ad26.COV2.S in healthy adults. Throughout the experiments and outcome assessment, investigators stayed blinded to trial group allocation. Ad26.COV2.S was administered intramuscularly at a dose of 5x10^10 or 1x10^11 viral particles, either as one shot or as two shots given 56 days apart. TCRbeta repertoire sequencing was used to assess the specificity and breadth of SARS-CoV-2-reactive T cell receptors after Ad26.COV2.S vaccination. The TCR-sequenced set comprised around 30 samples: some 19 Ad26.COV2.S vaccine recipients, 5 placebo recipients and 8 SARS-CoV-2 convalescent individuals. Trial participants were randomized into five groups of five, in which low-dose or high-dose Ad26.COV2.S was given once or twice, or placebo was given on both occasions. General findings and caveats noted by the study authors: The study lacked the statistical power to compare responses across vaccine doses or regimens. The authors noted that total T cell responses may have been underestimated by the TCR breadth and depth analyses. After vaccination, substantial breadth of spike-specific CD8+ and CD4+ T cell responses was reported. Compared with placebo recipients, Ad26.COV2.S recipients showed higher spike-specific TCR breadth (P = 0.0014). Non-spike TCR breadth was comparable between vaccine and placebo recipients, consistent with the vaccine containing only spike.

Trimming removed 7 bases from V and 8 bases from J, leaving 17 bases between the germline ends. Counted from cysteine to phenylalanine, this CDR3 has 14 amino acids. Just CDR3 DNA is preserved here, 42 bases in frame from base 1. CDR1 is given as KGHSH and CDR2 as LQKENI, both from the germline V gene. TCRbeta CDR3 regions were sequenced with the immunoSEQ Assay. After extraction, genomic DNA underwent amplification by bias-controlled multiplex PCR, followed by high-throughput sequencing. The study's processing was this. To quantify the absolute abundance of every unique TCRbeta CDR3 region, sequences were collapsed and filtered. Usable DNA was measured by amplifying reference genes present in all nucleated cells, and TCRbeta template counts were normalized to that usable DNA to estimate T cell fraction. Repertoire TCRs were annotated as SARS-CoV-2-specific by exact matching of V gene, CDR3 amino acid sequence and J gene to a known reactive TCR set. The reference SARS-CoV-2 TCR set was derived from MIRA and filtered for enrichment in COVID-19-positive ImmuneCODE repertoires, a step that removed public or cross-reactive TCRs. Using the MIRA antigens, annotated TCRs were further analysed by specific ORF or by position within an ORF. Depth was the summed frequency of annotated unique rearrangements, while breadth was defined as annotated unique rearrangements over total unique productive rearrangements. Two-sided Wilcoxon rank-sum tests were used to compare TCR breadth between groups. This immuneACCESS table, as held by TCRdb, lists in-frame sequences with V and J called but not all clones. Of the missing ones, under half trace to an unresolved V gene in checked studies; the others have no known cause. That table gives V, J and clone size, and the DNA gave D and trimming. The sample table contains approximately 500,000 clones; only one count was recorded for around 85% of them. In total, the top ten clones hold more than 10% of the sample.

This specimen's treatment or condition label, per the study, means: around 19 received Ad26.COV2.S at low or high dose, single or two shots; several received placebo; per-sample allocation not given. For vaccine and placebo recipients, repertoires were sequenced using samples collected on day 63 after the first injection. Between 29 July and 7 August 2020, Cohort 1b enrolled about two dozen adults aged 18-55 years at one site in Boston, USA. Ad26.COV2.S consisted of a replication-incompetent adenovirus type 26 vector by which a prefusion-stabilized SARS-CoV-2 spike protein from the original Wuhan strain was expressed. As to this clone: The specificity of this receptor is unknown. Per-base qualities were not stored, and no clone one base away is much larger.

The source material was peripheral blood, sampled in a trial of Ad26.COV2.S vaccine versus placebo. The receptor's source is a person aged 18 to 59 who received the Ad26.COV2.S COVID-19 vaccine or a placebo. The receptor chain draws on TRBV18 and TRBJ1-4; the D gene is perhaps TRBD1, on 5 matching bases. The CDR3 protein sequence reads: CASLRTPGLEKLFF. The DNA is TGTGCCAGCTTACGGACACCAGGCTTGGAAAAACTGTTTTTT.